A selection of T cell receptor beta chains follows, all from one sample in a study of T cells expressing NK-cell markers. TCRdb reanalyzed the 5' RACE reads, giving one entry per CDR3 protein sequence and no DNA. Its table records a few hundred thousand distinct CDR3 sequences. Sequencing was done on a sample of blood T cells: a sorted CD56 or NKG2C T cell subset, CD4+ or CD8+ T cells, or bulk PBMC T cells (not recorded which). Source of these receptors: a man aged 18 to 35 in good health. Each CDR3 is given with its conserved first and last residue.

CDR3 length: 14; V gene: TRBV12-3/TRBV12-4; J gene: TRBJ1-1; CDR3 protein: CASSLAVGGTEAFF
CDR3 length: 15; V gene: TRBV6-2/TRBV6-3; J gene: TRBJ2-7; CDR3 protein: CASSSTTSGGYEQYF
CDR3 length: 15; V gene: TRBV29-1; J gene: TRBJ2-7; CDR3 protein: CSVELEGSGSYEQYF
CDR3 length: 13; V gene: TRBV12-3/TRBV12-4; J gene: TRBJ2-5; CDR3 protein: CASSTRGDGTQYF
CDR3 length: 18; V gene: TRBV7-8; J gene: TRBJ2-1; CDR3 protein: CASSLAVGVAGAFDEQFF
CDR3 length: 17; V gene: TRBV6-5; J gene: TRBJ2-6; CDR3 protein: CASSYGRPSSGANVLTF
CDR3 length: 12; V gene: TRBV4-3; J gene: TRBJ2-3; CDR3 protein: CASSWKGDTQYF
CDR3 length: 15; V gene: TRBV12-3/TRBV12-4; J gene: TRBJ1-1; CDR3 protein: CASSPRQGHIGEAFF
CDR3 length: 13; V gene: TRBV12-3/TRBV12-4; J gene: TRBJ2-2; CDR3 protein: CASTNRGSGELFF
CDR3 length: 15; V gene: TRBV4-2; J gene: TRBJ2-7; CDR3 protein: CASSQEGTGLNEQYF
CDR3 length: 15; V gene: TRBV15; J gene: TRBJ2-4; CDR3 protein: CATSRERERGVIQYF
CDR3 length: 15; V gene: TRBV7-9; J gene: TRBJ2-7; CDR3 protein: CASSLDGGSPYEQYF
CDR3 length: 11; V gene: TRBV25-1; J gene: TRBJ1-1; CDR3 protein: CASQYSTEAFF
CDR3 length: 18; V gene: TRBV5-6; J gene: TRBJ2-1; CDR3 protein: CASSSRPGQTLLWNEQFF
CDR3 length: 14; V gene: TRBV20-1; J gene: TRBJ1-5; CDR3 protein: CSALRDRDNQPQHF
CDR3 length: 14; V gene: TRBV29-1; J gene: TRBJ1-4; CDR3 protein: CSVGDSATNEKLFF